This entry is about one T cell receptor (beta chain). Its antigen is currently unknown. Stimulus-free culture yielded autoproliferating CFSE-dim and non-proliferating CFSE-high T cells, each sequenced separately. Pooled replicate wells came from around 50 million CFSE-labeled PBMCs cultured roughly seven days without stimulus. CFSE at roughly 0.54 uM labeled the PBMCs, which were then cultured unstimulated. The data derive from a study of memory B cells and T cells in multiple sclerosis. Profiled with immunoSEQ multiplex PCR; TCRdb holds only in-frame clones, not every one. The table includes 46,000 or so clones, roughly 87% detected once. Per germline, CDR1 SGHTA and CDR2 FQGTGA. The J segment lost 1 base and the V segment lost 0 bases, leaving 5 bases of the junction unmatched. The CDR3 has 17 residues. Whole-study findings and limits: Compartments had unequal clone-set sizes, affecting shared clonotype counts.

Sequencing was done on a sample of PBMCs from blood kept in culture. This sequence originates from a human donor with multiple sclerosis. The V call is TRBV7-3, the J call TRBJ2-2, with 7 bases matching TRBD1. CDR3 DNA sequence: TGTGCCAGCAGCTTAACGCCCACAGGGGTGAACACCGGGGAGCTGTTTTTT. Translation gives CASSLTPTGVNTGELFF.